These 12 T cell receptor beta chains share one sample of origin, sequenced in a study of T cell responses to AZD1222 COVID-19 vaccine. Produced via immunoSEQ multiplex PCR; TCRdb's table is partial and in-frame only. The sample lists fewer than 150,000 clones; 89% were seen once. The input for sequencing was peripheral blood, taken on day 0 of AZD1222 vaccination. The receptor source for this set is an adult in good health.

The rearrangement joins TRBV5-1 to TRBJ1-2; D gene ambiguous. The germline CDR1 and CDR2 sequences are SGHRS and YFSETQ. The CDR3 extends over 18 amino acids. Between the trimmed V and J ends, which lost 3 bases and 4 bases, there was a span of 25 bases. DNA for the CDR3: TGCGCCAGCAGCTCCCGGTTAGACGCAGGAGGGATCTCCTATGGCTACACCTTC. Protein: CASSSRLDAGGISYGYTF.

V and J are TRBV10-3 and TRBJ1-6, with 7 bases matching TRBD1. J gave up 7 bases and V 3 bases, and 3 bases lay outside the gene matches. CDR3 length: 14 residues. Germline CDR1 ENHRY, CDR2 SYGVKD. The CDR3 loop reads CAISDEGANSPLHF. As DNA, the CDR3 is TGTGCCATCAGTGACGAGGGGGCGAATTCACCCCTCCACTTT.

The V and J genes are TRBV4-1 and TRBJ2-4, with a tentative D call TRBD1 (6 bases). The germline V gene has CDR1 MGHRA and CDR2 YSYEKL. The CDR3 is 16 amino acids. Trimming took 4 bases from V and 2 from J, leaving 15 bases between them. Here the CDR3 reads CASSPPYRATKNIQYF. CDR3 DNA: TGCGCCAGCAGCCCCCCTTACAGGGCCACCAAAAACATTCAGTACTTC.

The chain uses TRBV4-1 and TRBJ1-5; D gene unclear. Trimming took 3 bases from V and 0 from J, leaving 15 bases between them. The CDR3 has 17 residues. Per germline, CDR1 MGHRA and CDR2 YSYEKL. Here the CDR3 reads CASSQPLGQYSNQPQHF. CDR3 sequence (DNA): TGCGCCAGCAGCCAGCCTTTAGGGCAGTATAGCAATCAGCCCCAGCATTTT.

The rearrangement uses TRBV6-5 and TRBJ2-1, with D tentatively TRBD1 (5 bases). Trimming took off 5 bases at V and 3 bases at J, with 11 bases between the two ends. The CDR3 length is 14 residues. The germline gives CDR1 MNHEY, CDR2 SVGAGI. The DNA for the CDR3 is TGTGCCAGCAGTCGGTCAGGGAACTACAATGAGCAGTTCTTC. This gives the protein CASSRSGNYNEQFF.

The chain employs TRBV10-1 and TRBJ2-1, with no clear D. The CDR3 spans 12 residues. Trimming stripped 5 bases from V and 7 bases from J, with 9 bases between. The germline V gene has CDR1 WNHNN and CDR2 SYGVQD (reference sequence). This CDR3 is CASSISWNEQFF. The CDR3 DNA sequence: TGCGCCAGCAGTATATCTTGGAATGAGCAGTTCTTC.

The gene calls are TRBV2 and TRBJ1-2, with a weak D call TRBD1 (5 bases). Germline lookup yields CDR1 SNHLY and CDR2 FYNNEI. The CDR3 is made up of 15 amino acids. V was clipped by 4 bases and J by 11 bases, with 23 bases between them. As DNA, the CDR3 is TGTGCCAGCAGTGGTTTGACGAGAACCTGGGGGGGGTACACCTTC. It codes for CASSGLTRTWGGYTF.

The chain links TRBV5-1 to TRBJ2-1; no clear D. The length of the CDR3 is 14 residues. Trimming removed 3 bases from V and 4 bases from J, with 11 bases in between. CDR1 SGHRS and CDR2 YFSETQ come from the germline V gene. CDR3 loop: CASSWLSSYNEQFF. The CDR3 coding sequence is TGCGCCAGCAGCTGGTTGTCCTCGTACAATGAGCAGTTCTTC.

This clone was observed a single time. V and J are TRBV28 and TRBJ1-5; possibly TRBD1 for D (6 bases). Germline V gene sequence: CDR1 MDHEN, CDR2 SYDVKM. V lost 6 bases and J lost 3, with 15 bases in between. The CDR3 has 15 residues. In DNA form, the CDR3 reads TGTGCCAGCAGACCGGGACACCAAAACAATCAGCCCCAGCATTTT. Translation: CASRPGHQNNQPQHF.

This chain uses TRBV18 with TRBJ1-5, with TRBD1 matching 8 bases. The germline V gene encodes CDR1 KGHSH and CDR2 LQKENI. V trimming: 3 bases; J trimming: 4 bases; junction bases outside the gene matches: 8. This CDR3 comprises 16 residues. As DNA, the CDR3 is TGTGCCAGCTCACCTGGTGCAGGGGGCCGGAATCAGCCCCAGCATTTT. Protein: CASSPGAGGRNQPQHF.

The CDR3 region is CASSSWTGGDQPQHF. CDR3 coding DNA: TGTGCCAGTAGTAGCTGGACAGGGGGCGATCAGCCCCAGCATTTT. The chain recombines TRBV19 with TRBJ1-5; 11 bases line up with TRBD1. The germline V gene has CDR1 LNHDA and CDR2 SQIVND (reference sequence). There are 15 residues in the CDR3. J gave up 5 bases and V 4 bases, and 4 bases lay outside the gene matches. Full variable domain (rest looked up from reference TRBV19 and TRBJ1-5): DGGITQSPKYLFRKEGQNVTLSCEQNLNHDAMYWYRQDPGQGLRLIYYSQIVNDFQKGDIAEGYSVSREKKESFPLTVTSAQKNPTAFYLCASSSWTGGDQPQHFGDGTRLSIL.

The rearrangement links TRBV7-9 to TRBJ1-1; tentative D call: TRBD1 (5 bases). Trimming shortened V by 3 bases and J by 0 bases, and 17 bases separated the two germline ends. Germline V lookup: CDR1 SEHNR, CDR2 FQNEAQ (reference sequence). The CDR3 covers 17 residues. CDR3 nucleotide sequence: TGTGCCAGCAGCTTTGACCACCAACGGGGGGTGAACACTGAAGCTTTCTTT. Translated: CASSFDHQRGVNTEAFF.